This T cell receptor (beta chain) was sequenced for a study of post-analysis software for immune sequencing data. Overall study results and limits: Several TRBV segments were more frequent in patients than controls; TRBV5-6, TRBV5-1 and TRBV20-1 belonged to this group.

V gave up 1 base and J gave up 4 bases, with 17 bases separating them. The CDR3 contains 16 residues. Germline V CDR1 and CDR2: SGHTA, FQGNSA. Unique molecular identifiers featured in each of the TCR beta cDNA libraries. T cells numbering roughly 0.95 to 11 million gave rise to roughly 0.5 million cDNA molecules. One entry per CDR3 protein results from TCRdb running MiXCR on the PCR reads. The sample holds some 890,000 distinct CDR3 sequences, approximately 50% seen once. As to this clonotype: Its antigen is unknown.

The rearrangement joins TRBV7-2 to TRBJ2-7; D uncertain. This sequence originates from a girl aged 10-17 years with multiple sclerosis. Specimen: blood. The CDR3 DNA sequence: TGTGCCAGCAGCTTAGATCGTGGCGTGACGGCTTACGAGCAGTACTTC. Translating it yields CASSLDRGVTAYEQYF. Combining the CDR3 with reference TRBV7-2 and TRBJ2-7 gives the whole variable domain GAGVSQSPSNKVTEKGKDVELRCDPISGHTALYWYRQSLGQGLEFLIYFQGNSAPDKSGLPSDRFSAERTGGSVSTLTIQRTQQEDSAVYLCASSLDRGVTAYEQYFGPGTRLTVT.